These 26 T cell receptor beta chains share one sample of origin, sequenced in a study of CD8 T cells in ankylosing spondylitis. TCRdb re-called the 5' RACE reads with MiXCR, one entry per CDR3 protein. The sample carries about 250,000 distinct CDR3 sequences, roughly a third recorded once. Sequenced sample: blood, either unsorted or a sorted T cell fraction (not recorded which). These receptors all come from a male donor with ankylosing spondylitis or in good health (not recorded which).

The chain combines TRBV18 with TRBJ2-5; no clear D gene. Germline V CDR1 and CDR2: KGHSH, LQKENI. This CDR3 comprises 14 residues. Trimming took off 3 bases at V and 2 bases at J, with 10 bases between the two ends. CDR3 DNA sequence: TGTGCCAGCTCACCCGTTTCCGGACAAGAGACCCAGTACTTC. Protein: CASSPVSGQETQYF.

This clonotype appeared a few times. This chain joins TRBV7-2 and TRBJ2-2, with 8 positions matching TRBD2. Germline trimming cut 3 bases from V and 7 bases from J; bases unmatched to any gene: 7. The CDR3 loop spans 15 amino acids. Germline CDR1 and CDR2: SGHTA and FQGNSA. Here the CDR3 reads CASSFVGLAGGELFF. The CDR3 region has the DNA TGTGCCAGCAGCTTTGTCGGCCTAGCGGGCGGGGAGCTGTTTTTT.

V is TRBV20-1 and J is TRBJ2-5, with 9 bases that match TRBD1. V shed 6 bases and J 7 bases; nucleotides not matched to a gene: 9. CDR3 length equals 13 residues. Looked up from germline, CDR1 is DFQATT and CDR2 is SNEGSKA (reference sequence). The CDR3 nucleotides read TGCAGTGCAACACTGGACAGGGGAGGGACCCAGTACTTC. Its protein is CSATLDRGGTQYF.

This clonotype turned up a few times. The chain is built from TRBV20-1 and TRBJ2-1; D remains unclear. V was clipped by 2 bases and J by 9 bases, with 8 bases between them. There are 11 residues in the CDR3. CDR1 and CDR2 from the germline V gene are DFQATT and SNEGSKA (reference sequence). The CDR3, as DNA: TGCAGTGCTAGACTATTGAGTGAGCAGTTCTTC. Protein sequence: CSARLLSEQFF.

The chain is built from TRBV6-5 and TRBJ2-3; 7 bases are shared with TRBD1. Germline-derived CDR1 and CDR2 are MNHEY and SVGAGI. V gave up 0 bases and J gave up 2 bases; unmatched junction bases: 2. The CDR3 covers 15 residues. CDR3 nucleotide sequence: TGTGCCAGCAGTTACTCGGGACAGTACACAGATACGCAGTATTTT. Translated, it gives CASSYSGQYTDTQYF.

The sample holds a few counts of this clonotype. This chain joins TRBV9 and TRBJ2-5, with D possibly called TRBD1 or TRBD2 (6 bases each). The V gene's germline CDR1 is SGDLS and CDR2 YYNGEE. The CDR3 contains 16 residues. The V gene lost 0 bases and the J gene lost 2 bases, with 14 bases spanning the gap. For the CDR3, the DNA is TGTGCCAGCAGCGTAGTCGGGGGCTCCGGACAAGAGACCCAGTACTTC. Translation: CASSVVGGSGQETQYF.

For the CDR3, the DNA is TGCGCCAGCAGCCCGACAGGGTCGGCGACTAATGAAAAACTGTTTTTT. It encodes CASSPTGSATNEKLFF. The chain links TRBV5-1 to TRBJ1-4, with 7 bases matching TRBD1. The germline gives CDR1 SGHRS, CDR2 YFSETQ. The V and J ends lost 4 bases and 2 bases, in that order; junction bases with no gene match: 8. This CDR3 spans 16 amino acids.

This clonotype came up a few times. The chain carries TRBV20-1 and TRBJ1-5; 7 bases are shared with TRBD1. The CDR3 spans 14 residues. V shed 3 bases and J 5 bases; nucleotides not matched to a gene: 7. Germline V gene data show CDR1 as DFQATT and CDR2 as SNEGSKA (reference sequence). CDR3: CSARSGGRHQPQHF. The DNA for the CDR3 is TGCAGTGCTAGGTCAGGGGGTCGGCATCAGCCCCAGCATTTT.

This clonotype was observed a few times. CDR3 amino acids: CASSLDETGPYEQYF. In DNA, the CDR3 is TGTGCCAGCAGCTTGGACGAGACAGGACCCTACGAGCAGTACTTC. The chain has TRBV5-5 and TRBJ2-7; weak D call: TRBD1 (6 bases). CDR1 is SGHKS, CDR2 YYEKEE, per germline (reference sequence). V was trimmed by 0 bases and J by 2 bases, leaving 12 bases between them. The CDR3 sequence is 15 residues long.

This clonotype has only a few counts. The rearrangement uses TRBV29-1 and TRBJ2-2; D remains ambiguous. The CDR3 runs to 13 residues. Trimming removed 7 bases at V and 6 bases at J, with 15 bases between. The germline CDR1 and CDR2 sequences are SQVTM and ANQGSEA. The CDR3 nucleotides are TGCAGCGCCCGGACCCTGGGCGCCGGGGAGCTGTTTTTT. It encodes CSARTLGAGELFF.

This clonotype turned up a few times. The chain couples TRBV29-1 to TRBJ1-1, with TRBD1 as a possible D gene (5 bases). Germline CDR1 SQVTM, CDR2 ANQGSEA. V was trimmed by 4 bases and J by 1 base, leaving 13 bases between them. The CDR3 extends over 14 amino acids. Here the CDR3 reads CSVGGQGGNTEAFF. The CDR3 DNA sequence: TGCAGCGTTGGGGGCCAGGGTGGGAACACTGAAGCTTTCTTT.

The V gene is TRBV12-3 or TRBV12-4, the J gene TRBJ2-1, with 7 bases that match TRBD1. The length of the CDR3 is 15 residues. V shed 3 bases, J shed 2 bases, and the junction held 4 bases outside the gene matches. CDR3 nucleotide sequence: TGTGCCAGCAGTTTCCGGGACAGTACCTACAATGAGCAGTTCTTC. It encodes CASSFRDSTYNEQFF.

The chain has TRBV20-1 and TRBJ2-3, with D unclear. Trimming removed 5 bases from V and 2 bases from J, with 14 bases in between. Germline V gene sequence: CDR1 DFQATT, CDR2 SNEGSKA (reference sequence). The CDR3 loop spans 14 amino acids. DNA of the CDR3: TGCAGTGCTCGCCCCAGGACCTACACAGATACGCAGTATTTT. Protein: CSARPRTYTDTQYF.

The V gene is TRBV20-1, the J gene TRBJ1-1; D unresolved. Germline lookup yields CDR1 DFQATT and CDR2 SNEGSKA (reference sequence). This CDR3 has 14 residues. Trimming took off 5 bases at V and 0 bases at J, with 13 bases between the two ends. In DNA, the CDR3 is TGCAGTGCTTGGAGAGGAGCGATGAACACTGAAGCTTTCTTT. Amino acid sequence: CSAWRGAMNTEAFF.

CDR3 protein: CSVETWQETQYF. Written as DNA, the CDR3 is TGCAGCGTTGAGACATGGCAGGAGACCCAGTACTTC. J is TRBJ2-5 and V is TRBV29-1; D is unclear. The CDR3 spans 12 residues. Deletions cut 3 bases from V and 5 bases from J, with 10 bases between. Germline CDR1 SQVTM, CDR2 ANQGSEA. Full variable domain (missing parts from reference TRBV29-1 and TRBJ2-5): SAVISQKPSRDICQRGTSLTIQCQVDSQVTMMFWYRQQPGQSLTLIATANQGSEATYESGFVIDKFPISRPNLTFSTLTVSNMSPEDSSIYLCSVETWQETQYFGPGTRLLVL.

The table lists this clonotype with a few counts. The chain recombines TRBV20-1 with TRBJ2-7, with no clear D. The length of the CDR3 is 13 residues. V was pared by 5 bases and J by 3 bases, with 14 bases between. Per germline, CDR1 DFQATT and CDR2 SNEGSKA (reference sequence). The CDR3 DNA is TGCAGTGCTGGCGCTAGGCTGAGCTACGAGCAGTACTTC. As protein: CSAGARLSYEQYF.

This sequence joins TRBV11-2 and TRBJ2-1; 10 bases match TRBD2. J gave up 8 bases and V 0 bases, and 7 bases lay outside the gene matches. CDR1 is SGHAT and CDR2 is FQNNGV in the germline V gene. The CDR3 spans 16 residues. CDR3 region: CASSLELAGGRDEQFF. CDR3 nucleotide sequence: TGTGCCAGCAGCTTAGAATTAGCGGGGGGTCGAGATGAGCAGTTCTTC. The full variable domain, its missing parts supplied by reference TRBV11-2 and TRBJ2-1, is EAGVAQSPRYKIIEKRQSVAFWCNPISGHATLYWYQQILGQGPKLLIQFQNNGVVDDSQLPKDRFSAERLKGVDSTLKIQPAKLEDSAVYLCASSLELAGGRDEQFFGPGTRLTVL.

V is TRBV20-1 and J is TRBJ1-1; D call uncertain. This CDR3 is 15 amino acids long. Germline V lookup: CDR1 DFQATT, CDR2 SNEGSKA (reference sequence). The CDR3 sequence: CRAQQAPGRNTEAFF. The CDR3 nucleotides read TGCAGGGCCCAGCAGGCCCCCGGTAGGAACACTGAAGCTTTCTTT.

This clonotype was observed at least ten times. The chain joins TRBV10-3 to TRBJ2-5; unclear D gene. The CDR3 runs to 12 residues. Germline assignment: CDR1 ENHRY and CDR2 SYGVKD. Trimming removed 0 bases from V and 5 bases from J, with 4 bases in between. CDR3 in DNA: TGTGCCATCAGTGAGTCAACGGAGACCCAGTACTTC. It specifies CAISESTETQYF.

V gene TRBV21-1 combines with J gene TRBJ1-2; TRBD1, the table's D call, lacks a check against the DNA. TRBV21-1 is a listed pseudogene. The CDR3 runs 16 residues. CDR3 residues: CASSNSLDRVDYGYTF. The CDR3 region has the DNA TGTGCCAGCAGCAACTCCCTAGACAGGGTGGACTATGGCTACACCTTC.

The chain joins TRBV20-1 to TRBJ2-5, with unresolved D. V was pared by 5 bases and J by 3 bases, with 13 bases between. The CDR3 covers 13 residues. Germline CDR1 reads DFQATT; CDR2 reads SNEGSKA (reference sequence). CDR3 nucleotide sequence: TGCAGTGCTCATGTAGACGGCAAAGAGACCCAGTACTTC. Protein sequence: CSAHVDGKETQYF.

This clonotype has more than one count but fewer than ten. This sequence joins TRBV6-1 and TRBJ2-1; TRBD2 aligns across 12 bases. V trimming: 7 bases; J trimming: 10 bases; junction bases outside the gene matches: 11. The CDR3 runs to 15 residues. Germline V gives CDR1 MNHNS, CDR2 SASEGT. The CDR3 sequence: CASTNLLAGGTEQFF. The CDR3 DNA is TGTGCCAGCACGAACTTACTAGCGGGGGGAACCGAGCAGTTCTTC.

This clonotype occurred a few times. The chain employs TRBV20-1 and TRBJ1-1; D possibly corresponds to TRBD1 (6 bases). V dropped 6 bases and J dropped 5 bases, with 16 bases sitting between them. CDR1 and CDR2 from the germline V gene are DFQATT and SNEGSKA (reference sequence). This CDR3 has 13 amino acids. The CDR3 DNA reads TGCAGTGCCCAAACAGGGATAAGGACTGAAGCTTTCTTT. Amino acid sequence: CSAQTGIRTEAFF.

A few counts support this clonotype. The genes are TRBV12-3 or TRBV12-4 and TRBJ2-1; the D is unclear. V was pared by 8 bases and J by 10 bases, with 15 bases between. The CDR3 contains 12 residues. As DNA, the CDR3 is TGTGCCAGCGCTCCCGGGCTACGAGAGCAGTTCTTC. Translated, it gives CASAPGLREQFF.

This rearrangement joins TRBV6-1 to TRBJ2-5; maybe TRBD2 (6 bases). Germline values: CDR1 MNHNS, CDR2 SASEGT. CDR3 size: 14 residues. V was clipped by 7 bases and J by 4 bases, with 16 bases between them. The CDR3 nucleotides read TGTGCCAGCAATGGAGGTGGAGGGGCAGAGACCCAGTACTTC. It yields the protein CASNGGGGAETQYF.

Only a few counts were recorded for this clonotype. J is TRBJ2-7 and V is TRBV20-1; D is possibly TRBD1 or TRBD2 (5 bases each). The germline gives CDR1 DFQATT, CDR2 SNEGSKA (reference sequence). The CDR3 is made up of 14 amino acids. V gave up 0 bases and J gave up 3 bases, with 12 bases separating them. CDR3 sequence reads: CSARDWDRNYEQYF. CDR3 nucleotide sequence: TGCAGTGCTAGAGATTGGGACCGGAACTACGAGCAGTACTTC.